The rows below give T cell receptor beta chains drawn from one sample of a study of post-analysis software for immune sequencing data. TCRdb re-called the PCR reads through MiXCR, storing one row per CDR3 protein. Of 400,000 to 500,000 distinct CDR3 sequences in the sample, roughly 38% were seen once. Sequenced input: blood. Source of these receptors: a girl aged 2-15 years with multiple sclerosis. Each CDR3 is given with its conserved first and last residue. Fields, in order: CDR3 DNA, CDR3 protein, V gene, J gene, clone size, D gene. A D gene is named only where the DNA matches it firmly. Only some rows state a clone size, as once, few, many or a class for expanded clones.

CDR3 DNA: TGCGCCAGCAGCTTGGATCAGGGACTACCCCTCCTCGAGCAGTACTTC
CDR3 protein: CASSLDQGLPLLEQYF
V gene: TRBV5-1
J gene: TRBJ2-7
clone size: few
D gene: TRBD2

CDR3 DNA: TGTGCTAGTGGTCTGGGGACGGAGAGGCAGTATTTT
CDR3 protein: CASGLGTERQYF
V gene: TRBV12-5
J gene: TRBJ2-3
clone size: -
D gene: -

CDR3 DNA: TGTGCCAGCAGCTTAGCTGAGTACGAGCAGTACTTC
CDR3 protein: CASSLAEYEQYF
V gene: TRBV11-2
J gene: TRBJ2-7
clone size: -
D gene: -

CDR3 DNA: TGTGCCAGCAGGGGTGTCGAGGCGTACTACAATGAGCAGTTCTTC
CDR3 protein: CASRGVEAYYNEQFF
V gene: TRBV2
J gene: TRBJ2-1
clone size: -
D gene: -

CDR3 DNA: TGTGCCAGCAGCTTCTACCGGGACAGGAGGGAGACCCAGTACTTC
CDR3 protein: CASSFYRDRRETQYF
V gene: TRBV7-9
J gene: TRBJ2-5
clone size: -
D gene: TRBD1

CDR3 DNA: TGTGCCAGCAGCTTTGGGACAGGGGCGATCAGGGGCACTGAAGCTTTCTTT
CDR3 protein: CASSFGTGAIRGTEAFF
V gene: TRBV5-5
J gene: TRBJ1-1
clone size: -
D gene: TRBD1

CDR3 DNA: TGTGCCAGCAGCTCGGACAGGCACAAGAGTACAGATACGCAGTATTTT
CDR3 protein: CASSSDRHKSTDTQYF
V gene: TRBV6-5
J gene: TRBJ2-3
clone size: -
D gene: TRBD1

CDR3 DNA: TGTGCCAGCAGCCAAGGTTCGACAGGGGATTTTGATGAGCAGTTCTTC
CDR3 protein: CASSQGSTGDFDEQFF
V gene: TRBV4-2
J gene: TRBJ2-1
clone size: few
D gene: TRBD1

CDR3 DNA: TGTGCCAGCAGTCCACAACCAAGAACAGGGCAGGCAAGCTCCTACGAGCAGTACTTC
CDR3 protein: CASSPQPRTGQASSYEQYF
V gene: TRBV6-1
J gene: TRBJ2-7
clone size: -
D gene: -

CDR3 DNA: TGTGCCAGCAGCGTGGGGGGCAGGACCTACGAGCAGTACTTC
CDR3 protein: CASSVGGRTYEQYF
V gene: TRBV9
J gene: TRBJ2-7
clone size: -
D gene: -

CDR3 DNA: TGTGCCAGCAGTTTAAAAGCCCTGGCGGGGTATAGGCGAGGAAACATTCAGTACTTC
CDR3 protein: CASSLKALAGYRRGNIQYF
V gene: TRBV27
J gene: TRBJ2-4
clone size: -
D gene: -

CDR3 DNA: TGTGCCAGCAGTGTGGGACGGTCCTATGGCTACACCTTC
CDR3 protein: CASSVGRSYGYTF
V gene: TRBV12-3/TRBV12-4
J gene: TRBJ1-2
clone size: -
D gene: -